The 2 T cell receptor beta chains presented below share a single source sample, sequenced in a study of CD8+ T cells in alopecia areata. RNA extraction and reverse transcription yielded cDNA as sequencing template. Data came from immunoSEQ multiplex PCR; TCRdb stores just in-frame clones and leaves some out. This sample has 150,000 or so clones, with approximately 65% found just once. The sequencing here drew on CD8+ T cells sorted from blood, taken at week 0. The source of these receptors is a human donor with alopecia areata.

A single count supports this clone. V gene TRBV2 combines with J gene TRBJ2-7, with no clear D. CDR3 length: 11 residues. Trimming shortened V by 4 bases and J by 5 bases, and 6 bases separated the two germline ends. The germline CDR1 and CDR2 sequences are SNHLY and FYNNEI. CDR3 nucleotide sequence: TGTGCCAGCAGTGTTAGGGACGAGCAGTACTTC. Protein product: CASSVRDEQYF.

The chain recombines TRBV15 with TRBJ2-2; D not certain. The CDR3 sequence is 14 residues long. CDR1 LNHNV and CDR2 YYDKDF come from the germline V gene (reference sequence). The germline V and J ends were trimmed by 0 bases and 6 bases, with 8 bases remaining between them. The CDR3 DNA reads as TGTGCCACCAGCAGAGAAAAGGGCCCCGGGGAGCTGTTTTTT. Amino acids: CATSREKGPGELFF.